The rows below give T cell receptor beta chains drawn from one sample of a study of radiotherapy plus CTLA-4 blockade in lung cancer. Sequencing used immunoSEQ multiplex PCR; TCRdb keeps in-frame clones, though not all of them. Found here are 90,000 to 150,000 clones, about four fifths of them singletons; the top ten hold about 5.2%. The sample here was peripheral blood, taken from a patient treated with radiotherapy plus ipilimumab. These receptors were taken from a human donor with non-small cell lung cancer who had a partial response to radiotherapy plus ipilimumab. CDR3s include the opening cysteine and the closing phenylalanine or tryptophan. D genes are given only for firm matches. Expanded clones are given a class, and other clones once, few, many or no size at all.

clone_size: .; d_call: TRBD1; j_call: TRBJ2-1; v_call: TRBV10-2; cdr3_aa: CASSGDYRGEQLF; cdr3_nt: TGCGCCAGCAGTGGTGATTACAGGGGTGAGCAGCTCTTC
clone_size: .; d_call: .; j_call: TRBJ2-2; v_call: TRBV19; cdr3_aa: CASSMSGRELLEGGELFF; cdr3_nt: TGTGCCAGTAGTATGAGTGGCCGGGAACTTCTCGAGGGCGGGGAGCTGTTTTTT
clone_size: .; d_call: .; j_call: TRBJ1-2; v_call: TRBV30; cdr3_aa: CAWSLTGNGYTF; cdr3_nt: TGTGCCTGGAGTCTTACAGGGAATGGCTACACCTTC
clone_size: .; d_call: TRBD1; j_call: TRBJ1-1; v_call: TRBV2; cdr3_aa: CASRGDSQNTEAFF; cdr3_nt: TGTGCCAGCAGAGGGGACAGTCAGAACACTGAAGCTTTCTTT
clone_size: .; d_call: TRBD1; j_call: TRBJ2-5; v_call: TRBV15; cdr3_aa: CATSSQGVGETQYF; cdr3_nt: TGTGCCACCAGCAGCCAGGGGGTGGGAGAGACCCAGTACTTC
clone_size: .; d_call: .; j_call: TRBJ2-5; v_call: TRBV6-5; cdr3_aa: CASTNRAQETQYF; cdr3_nt: TGTGCCAGCACCAACAGGGCCCAAGAGACCCAGTACTTC
clone_size: .; d_call: TRBD2; j_call: TRBJ2-2; v_call: TRBV7-6; cdr3_aa: CASSSRLAGSTGELFF; cdr3_nt: TGTGCCAGCAGCTCCCGACTAGCGGGCTCCACCGGGGAGCTGTTTTTT
clone_size: once; d_call: .; j_call: TRBJ2-1; v_call: TRBV6-5; cdr3_aa: CASSYSRVYNEQFF; cdr3_nt: TGTGCCAGCAGTTACTCGAGGGTCTACAATGAGCAGTTCTTC
clone_size: .; d_call: .; j_call: TRBJ2-7; v_call: TRBV7-2; cdr3_aa: CASSLTSSYEQYF; cdr3_nt: TGTGCCAGCAGCTTGACTAGTAGCTACGAGCAGTACTTC
clone_size: .; d_call: .; j_call: TRBJ2-1; v_call: TRBV5-1; cdr3_aa: CASSSEPGQNEQFF; cdr3_nt: TGCGCCAGCAGCAGCGAACCCGGACAGAATGAGCAGTTCTTC
clone_size: .; d_call: .; j_call: TRBJ1-2; v_call: TRBV7-2; cdr3_aa: CASSLMSRGLGSGGYTF; cdr3_nt: TGTGCCAGCAGCTTAATGTCAAGGGGCTTGGGTTCTGGTGGCTACACCTTC
clone_size: .; d_call: TRBD1; j_call: TRBJ2-7; v_call: TRBV6-5; cdr3_aa: CASSNRDRGAYEQYF; cdr3_nt: TGTGCCAGCAGTAACCGGGACAGGGGCGCCTACGAGCAGTACTTC
clone_size: .; d_call: TRBD1; j_call: TRBJ1-2; v_call: TRBV6-1; cdr3_aa: CASSGGTGGGYGYTF; cdr3_nt: TGTGCCAGCAGTGGGGGAACAGGGGGCGGTTATGGCTACACCTTC
clone_size: .; d_call: .; j_call: TRBJ2-1; v_call: TRBV29-1; cdr3_aa: CSLRGGFLENEQFF; cdr3_nt: TGCAGCCTTAGGGGGGGATTTTTGGAAAATGAGCAGTTCTTC
clone_size: .; d_call: TRBD1; j_call: TRBJ1-1; v_call: TRBV10-3; cdr3_aa: CAISPGQGARGNTEAFF; cdr3_nt: TGTGCCATCAGCCCGGGACAGGGGGCTCGAGGGAACACTGAAGCTTTCTTT
clone_size: .; d_call: TRBD1; j_call: TRBJ2-7; v_call: TRBV5-1; cdr3_aa: CASTNQGQGAGEQYF; cdr3_nt: TGCGCCAGCACCAACCAGGGACAGGGGGCCGGCGAGCAGTACTTC
clone_size: .; d_call: TRBD1; j_call: TRBJ2-2; v_call: TRBV18; cdr3_aa: CASSPGWTGMNTGELFF; cdr3_nt: TGTGCCAGCTCACCAGGTTGGACAGGGATGAACACCGGGGAGCTGTTTTTT
clone_size: .; d_call: .; j_call: TRBJ1-6; v_call: TRBV7-9; cdr3_aa: CASSPGIPADSPLHF; cdr3_nt: TGTGCCAGCAGCCCCGGGATTCCGGCTGATTCACCCCTCCACTTT
clone_size: once; d_call: TRBD1; j_call: TRBJ2-5; v_call: TRBV7-2; cdr3_aa: CASSSDRNQETQYF; cdr3_nt: TGTGCCAGCAGCTCGGACAGGAACCAAGAGACCCAGTACTTC
clone_size: .; d_call: TRBD1; j_call: TRBJ1-1; v_call: TRBV16; cdr3_aa: CASSHRQGGDTEAFF; cdr3_nt: TGTGCCAGCAGCCACCGACAGGGTGGTGACACTGAAGCTTTCTTT
clone_size: .; d_call: .; j_call: TRBJ1-2; v_call: TRBV6-1; cdr3_aa: CASSEREGVGGGYTF; cdr3_nt: TGTGCCAGCAGTGAAAGGGAGGGAGTCGGTGGAGGCTACACCTTC
clone_size: .; d_call: .; j_call: TRBJ2-3; v_call: TRBV12-2; cdr3_aa: CASRSFRPIEGDTDTQYF; cdr3_nt: TGTGCAAGTCGCTCGTTTCGACCGATCGAGGGGGACACAGATACGCAGTATTTT
clone_size: .; d_call: TRBD1; j_call: TRBJ1-5; v_call: TRBV19; cdr3_aa: CASSAGTGTAQHF; cdr3_nt: TGTGCCAGTAGTGCCGGGACAGGGACAGCCCAGCATTTT
clone_size: .; d_call: TRBD1; j_call: TRBJ2-1; v_call: TRBV28; cdr3_aa: CASRQGRNNEQFF; cdr3_nt: TGTGCCAGTAGACAGGGGCGCAACAATGAGCAGTTCTTC
clone_size: .; d_call: TRBD1; j_call: TRBJ2-7; v_call: TRBV28; cdr3_aa: CASSLIGRGDRGSYEQYF; cdr3_nt: TGTGCCAGCAGTTTAATCGGAAGAGGGGACAGGGGCTCCTACGAGCAGTACTTC
clone_size: .; d_call: .; j_call: TRBJ1-2; v_call: TRBV28; cdr3_aa: CASRLDNKNRAGYTF; cdr3_nt: TGTGCCAGCAGATTGGACAACAAAAACAGGGCTGGCTACACCTTC
clone_size: .; d_call: .; j_call: TRBJ1-2; v_call: TRBV28; cdr3_aa: CAVYREGYYGYTF; cdr3_nt: TGTGCCGTATACAGGGAGGGGTACTATGGCTACACCTTC
clone_size: .; d_call: .; j_call: TRBJ2-3; v_call: TRBV7-8; cdr3_aa: CASGGWEGTDTQYF; cdr3_nt: TGTGCCAGCGGGGGGTGGGAGGGCACAGATACGCAGTATTTT
clone_size: .; d_call: TRBD1; j_call: TRBJ2-2; v_call: TRBV28; cdr3_aa: CASSSGQTNTGELFF; cdr3_nt: TGTGCCAGCAGTTCGGGACAGACGAACACCGGGGAGCTGTTTTTT
clone_size: .; d_call: .; j_call: TRBJ1-1; v_call: TRBV4-2; cdr3_aa: CASSQGAGLTEAFF; cdr3_nt: TGTGCCAGCAGCCAGGGTGCGGGTTTAACTGAAGCTTTCTTT
clone_size: medium-sized; d_call: .; j_call: TRBJ1-2; v_call: TRBV28; cdr3_aa: CASRGGGSNYGYTF; cdr3_nt: TGTGCCAGCAGGGGGGGAGGTTCGAACTATGGCTACACCTTC
clone_size: .; d_call: TRBD2; j_call: TRBJ2-1; v_call: TRBV19; cdr3_aa: CASSYSGRLWEQFF; cdr3_nt: TGTGCCAGTAGTTATAGCGGGAGGTTATGGGAGCAGTTCTTC
clone_size: .; d_call: .; j_call: TRBJ2-5; v_call: TRBV19; cdr3_aa: CASSLRTQETQYF; cdr3_nt: TGTGCCAGTAGTCTTAGGACACAAGAGACCCAGTACTTC
clone_size: .; d_call: TRBD2; j_call: TRBJ2-5; v_call: TRBV7-9; cdr3_aa: CASSLDTSGQETQYF; cdr3_nt: TGTGCCAGCAGCTTAGATACTAGCGGCCAAGAGACCCAGTACTTC
clone_size: .; d_call: TRBD2; j_call: TRBJ2-1; v_call: TRBV5-4; cdr3_aa: CASSFGLAGGPYNEQFF; cdr3_nt: TGTGCCAGCAGCTTCGGACTAGCGGGAGGACCTTACAATGAGCAGTTCTTC
clone_size: .; d_call: TRBD1; j_call: TRBJ1-2; v_call: TRBV15; cdr3_aa: CATSPRGQNYGYTF; cdr3_nt: TGTGCCACCAGTCCCAGGGGACAGAACTATGGCTACACCTTC
clone_size: .; d_call: TRBD2; j_call: TRBJ2-1; v_call: TRBV18; cdr3_aa: CASSPPRLAGADEQFF; cdr3_nt: TGTGCCAGCTCACCACCGAGGCTAGCGGGAGCGGATGAGCAGTTCTTC
clone_size: .; d_call: .; j_call: TRBJ2-2; v_call: TRBV7-2; cdr3_aa: CASSAGSRELFF; cdr3_nt: TGTGCCAGCAGCGCCGGGAGCCGGGAGCTGTTTTTT
clone_size: .; d_call: TRBD2; j_call: TRBJ2-5; v_call: TRBV19; cdr3_aa: CASSIVSGRWGETQYF; cdr3_nt: TGTGCCAGTAGTATAGTGAGCGGGAGGTGGGGAGAGACCCAGTACTTC
clone_size: .; d_call: TRBD2; j_call: TRBJ2-3; v_call: TRBV5-4; cdr3_aa: CASSLKGTSGSTDTQYF; cdr3_nt: TGTGCCAGCAGCCTAAAGGGGACTAGCGGATCCACAGATACGCAGTATTTT
clone_size: .; d_call: TRBD2; j_call: TRBJ2-1; v_call: TRBV6-5; cdr3_aa: CASSYILAGVSEQFF; cdr3_nt: TGTGCCAGCAGTTACATCCTAGCGGGAGTGAGTGAGCAGTTCTTC
clone_size: .; d_call: .; j_call: TRBJ1-6; v_call: TRBV6-5; cdr3_aa: CASNQATKSPLHF; cdr3_nt: TGTGCCAGCAACCAGGCCACGAAATCACCCCTCCACTTT
clone_size: .; d_call: .; j_call: TRBJ1-4; v_call: TRBV28; cdr3_aa: CASISQGRLFF; cdr3_nt: TGTGCCAGCATCTCCCAGGGGAGACTGTTTTTT
clone_size: .; d_call: .; j_call: TRBJ2-7; v_call: TRBV13; cdr3_aa: CASSLGSHGSYEQYF; cdr3_nt: TGTGCCAGCAGCTTAGGCTCCCACGGCTCCTACGAGCAGTACTTC
clone_size: .; d_call: .; j_call: TRBJ1-5; v_call: TRBV7-6; cdr3_aa: CASSEQPANQPQHF; cdr3_nt: TGTGCCAGCAGCGAACAGCCTGCAAATCAGCCCCAGCATTTT
clone_size: many; d_call: TRBD1; j_call: TRBJ1-5; v_call: TRBV27; cdr3_aa: CASSRRTGEPQHF; cdr3_nt: TGTGCCAGCAGTAGACGGACAGGCGAGCCCCAGCATTTT